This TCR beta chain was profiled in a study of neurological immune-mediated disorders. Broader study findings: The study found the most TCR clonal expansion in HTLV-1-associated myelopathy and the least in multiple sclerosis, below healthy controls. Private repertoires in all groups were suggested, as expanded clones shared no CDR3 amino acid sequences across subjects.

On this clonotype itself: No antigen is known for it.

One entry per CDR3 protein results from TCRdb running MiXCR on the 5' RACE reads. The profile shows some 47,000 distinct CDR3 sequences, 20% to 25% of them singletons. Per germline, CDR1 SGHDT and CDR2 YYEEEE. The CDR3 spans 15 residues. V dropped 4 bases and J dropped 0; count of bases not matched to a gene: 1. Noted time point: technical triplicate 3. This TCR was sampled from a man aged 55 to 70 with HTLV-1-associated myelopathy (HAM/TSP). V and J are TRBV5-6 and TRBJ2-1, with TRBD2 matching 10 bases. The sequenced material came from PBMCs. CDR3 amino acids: CASSRTSGSYNEQFF. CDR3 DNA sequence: TGTGCCAGCAGCCGGACTAGCGGCTCCTACAATGAGCAGTTCTTC.